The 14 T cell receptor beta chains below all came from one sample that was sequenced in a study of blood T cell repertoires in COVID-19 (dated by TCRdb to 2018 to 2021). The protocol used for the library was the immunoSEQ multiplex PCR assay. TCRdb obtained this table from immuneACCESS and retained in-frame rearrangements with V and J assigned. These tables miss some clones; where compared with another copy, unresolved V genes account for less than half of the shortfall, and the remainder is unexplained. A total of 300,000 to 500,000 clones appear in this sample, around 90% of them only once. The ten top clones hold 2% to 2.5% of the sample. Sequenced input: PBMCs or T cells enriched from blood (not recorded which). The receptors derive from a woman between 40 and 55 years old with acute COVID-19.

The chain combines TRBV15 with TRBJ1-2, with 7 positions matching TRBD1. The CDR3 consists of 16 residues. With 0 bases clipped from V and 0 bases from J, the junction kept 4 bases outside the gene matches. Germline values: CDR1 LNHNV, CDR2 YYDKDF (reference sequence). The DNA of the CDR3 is TGTGCCACCAGCAGAGATCGGGACAGTCCTAACTATGGCTACACCTTC. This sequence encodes CATSRDRDSPNYGYTF.

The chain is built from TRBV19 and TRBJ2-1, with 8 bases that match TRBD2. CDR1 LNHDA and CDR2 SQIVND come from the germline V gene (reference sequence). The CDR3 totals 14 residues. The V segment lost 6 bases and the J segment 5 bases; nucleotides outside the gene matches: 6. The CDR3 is CASSQRGPHNEQFF. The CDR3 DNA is TGTGCCAGTAGCCAGCGGGGGCCACACAATGAGCAGTTCTTC. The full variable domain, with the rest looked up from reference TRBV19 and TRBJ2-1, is DGGITQSPKYLFRKEGQNVTLSCEQNLNHDAMYWYRQDPGQGLRLIYYSQIVNDFQKGDIAEGYSVSREKKESFPLTVTSAQKNPTAFYLCASSQRGPHNEQFFGPGTRLTVL.

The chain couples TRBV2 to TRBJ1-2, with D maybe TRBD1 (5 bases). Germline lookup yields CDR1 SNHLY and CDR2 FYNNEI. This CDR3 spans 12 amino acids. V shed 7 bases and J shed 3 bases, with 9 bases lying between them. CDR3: CASTGEDYGYTF. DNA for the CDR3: TGTGCCAGCACGGGGGAAGACTATGGCTACACCTTC.

CDR3 sequence: CATSDSTSGGFQETQYF. In DNA form, the CDR3 reads TGTGCCACCAGTGACTCGACTAGCGGGGGGTTCCAAGAGACCCAGTACTTC. The chain recombines TRBV24-1 with TRBJ2-5, with 13 bases aligning to TRBD2. The CDR3 loop spans 17 amino acids. CDR1 KGHDR and CDR2 SFDVKD come from the germline V gene. J gave up 1 base and V 4 bases, and 5 bases lay outside the gene matches.

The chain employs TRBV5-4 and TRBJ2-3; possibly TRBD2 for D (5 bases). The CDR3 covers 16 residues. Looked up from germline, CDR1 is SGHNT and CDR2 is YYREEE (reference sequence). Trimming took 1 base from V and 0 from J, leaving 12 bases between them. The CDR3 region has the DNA TGTGCCAGCAGCTTGAGGAGCGGCGTTAGCACAGATACGCAGTATTTT. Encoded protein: CASSLRSGVSTDTQYF. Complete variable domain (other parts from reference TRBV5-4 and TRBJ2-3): ETGVTQSPTHLIKTRGQQVTLRCSSQSGHNTVSWYQQALGQGPQFIFQYYREEENGRGNFPPRFSGLQFPNYSSELNVNALELDDSALYLCASSLRSGVSTDTQYFGPGTRLTVL.

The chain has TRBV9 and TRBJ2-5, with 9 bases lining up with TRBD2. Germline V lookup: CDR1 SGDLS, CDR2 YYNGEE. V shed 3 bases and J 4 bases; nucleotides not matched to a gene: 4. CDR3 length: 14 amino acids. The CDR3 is CASSGSSGVETQYF. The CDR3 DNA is TGTGCCAGCAGCGGATCTAGCGGGGTAGAGACCCAGTACTTC.

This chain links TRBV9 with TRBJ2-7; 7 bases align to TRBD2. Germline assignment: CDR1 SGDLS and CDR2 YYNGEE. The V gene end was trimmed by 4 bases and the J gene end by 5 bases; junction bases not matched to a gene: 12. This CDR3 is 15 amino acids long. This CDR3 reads CASSPSLASLHEQYF. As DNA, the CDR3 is TGTGCCAGCAGCCCGTCACTAGCGAGCTTACACGAGCAGTACTTC.

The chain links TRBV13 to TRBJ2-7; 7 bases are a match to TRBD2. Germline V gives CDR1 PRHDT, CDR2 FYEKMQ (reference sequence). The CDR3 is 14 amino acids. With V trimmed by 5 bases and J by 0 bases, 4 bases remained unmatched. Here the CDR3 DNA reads TGTGCCAGCAGCCGAGCGGGGATCTCCTACGAGCAGTACTTC. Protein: CASSRAGISYEQYF.

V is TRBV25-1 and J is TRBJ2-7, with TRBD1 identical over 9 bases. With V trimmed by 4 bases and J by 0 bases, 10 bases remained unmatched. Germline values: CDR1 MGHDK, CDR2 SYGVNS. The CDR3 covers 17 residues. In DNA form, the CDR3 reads TGTGCCAGCAGTGGATTACAGGGGGCGTACCGCTCCTACGAGCAGTACTTC. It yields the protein CASSGLQGAYRSYEQYF.

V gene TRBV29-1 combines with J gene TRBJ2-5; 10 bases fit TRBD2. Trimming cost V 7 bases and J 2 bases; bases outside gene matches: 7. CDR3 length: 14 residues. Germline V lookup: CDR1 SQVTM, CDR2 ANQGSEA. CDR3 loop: CSAMTSGSQETQYF. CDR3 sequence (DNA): TGCAGCGCCATGACTAGCGGGTCTCAAGAGACCCAGTACTTC.

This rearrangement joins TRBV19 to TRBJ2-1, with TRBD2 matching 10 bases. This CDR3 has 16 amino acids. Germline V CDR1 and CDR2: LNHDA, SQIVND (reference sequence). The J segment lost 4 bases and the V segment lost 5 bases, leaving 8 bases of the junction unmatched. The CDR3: CASSFRASGGYNEQFF. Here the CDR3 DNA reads TGTGCCAGTAGTTTTAGGGCTAGCGGGGGTTACAATGAGCAGTTCTTC.

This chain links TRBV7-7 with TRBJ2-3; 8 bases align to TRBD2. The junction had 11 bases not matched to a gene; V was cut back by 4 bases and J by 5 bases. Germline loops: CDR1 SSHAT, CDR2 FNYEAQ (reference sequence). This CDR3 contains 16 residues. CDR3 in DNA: TGTGCCAGCAGCTCTGCCGCGGGGGGTGTTAGAGATACGCAGTATTTT. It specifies CASSSAAGGVRDTQYF. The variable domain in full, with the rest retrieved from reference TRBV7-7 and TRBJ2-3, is GAGVSQSPRYKVTKRGQDVTLRCDPISSHATLYWYQQALGQGPEFLTYFNYEAQPDKSGLPSDRFSAERPEGSISTLTIQRTEQRDSAMYRCASSSAAGGVRDTQYFGPGTRLTVL.

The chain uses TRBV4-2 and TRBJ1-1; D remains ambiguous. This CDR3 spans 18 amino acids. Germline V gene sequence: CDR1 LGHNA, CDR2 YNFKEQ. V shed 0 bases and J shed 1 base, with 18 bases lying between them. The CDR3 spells CASSQDFAGSGRNTEAFF. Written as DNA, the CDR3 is TGTGCCAGCAGCCAAGATTTCGCGGGGAGCGGGAGGAACACTGAAGCTTTCTTT.

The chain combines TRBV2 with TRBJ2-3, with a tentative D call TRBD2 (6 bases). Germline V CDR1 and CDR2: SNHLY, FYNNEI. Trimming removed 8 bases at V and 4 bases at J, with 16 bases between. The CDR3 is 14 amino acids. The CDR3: CASSELRGADTQYF. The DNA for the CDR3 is TGTGCCAGCTCCGAGCTGCGGGGCGCAGATACGCAGTATTTT.